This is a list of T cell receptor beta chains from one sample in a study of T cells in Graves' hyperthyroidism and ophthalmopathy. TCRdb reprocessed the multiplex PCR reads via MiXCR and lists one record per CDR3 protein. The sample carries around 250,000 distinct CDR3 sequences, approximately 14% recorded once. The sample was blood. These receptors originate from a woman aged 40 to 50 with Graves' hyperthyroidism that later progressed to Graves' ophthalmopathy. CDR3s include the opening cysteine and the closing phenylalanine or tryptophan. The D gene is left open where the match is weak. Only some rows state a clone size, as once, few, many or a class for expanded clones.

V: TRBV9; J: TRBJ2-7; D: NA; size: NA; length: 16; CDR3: CASSVAGQGSLYEQYF; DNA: TGTGCCAGCAGCGTAGCTGGGCAGGGGTCCCTCTACGAGCAGTACTTC
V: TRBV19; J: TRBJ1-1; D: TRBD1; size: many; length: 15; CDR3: CASSTPDRGRPMAFF; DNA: TGTGCCAGTAGTACCCCGGACAGGGGCAGACCCATGGCTTTCTTT
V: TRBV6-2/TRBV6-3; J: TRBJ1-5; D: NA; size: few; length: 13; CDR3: CTSSWSSGGPQHF; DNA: TGTACCAGCAGTTGGAGTTCCGGGGGGCCCCAGCATTTT
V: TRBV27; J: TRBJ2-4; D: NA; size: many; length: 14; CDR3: CASTSPGGRNIQYF; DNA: TGTGCCAGCACCTCCCCCGGGGGGCGCAACATTCAGTACTTC
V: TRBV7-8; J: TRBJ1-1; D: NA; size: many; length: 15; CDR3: CASSLDWELNTEAFF; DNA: TGTGCCAGCAGCTTAGATTGGGAATTGAACACTGAAGCTTTCTTT
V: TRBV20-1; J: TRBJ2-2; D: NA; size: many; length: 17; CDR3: CSATGTNEIANTGELFF; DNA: TGCAGTGCTACCGGGACAAATGAAATCGCGAACACCGGGGAGCTGTTTTTT
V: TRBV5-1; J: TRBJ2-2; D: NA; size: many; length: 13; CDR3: CASSSRETGELFF; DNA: TGCGCCAGCAGCTCCCGGGAAACCGGGGAGCTGTTTTTT
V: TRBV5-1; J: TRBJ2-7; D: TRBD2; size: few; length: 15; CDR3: CASSLDAGVGYEQYF; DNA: TGCGCCAGCAGCTTGGATGCGGGGGTCGGGTACGAGCAGTACTTC
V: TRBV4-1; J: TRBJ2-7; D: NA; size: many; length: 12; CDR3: CASTPDGYEQYF; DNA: TGCGCCAGCACACCAGATGGCTACGAGCAGTACTTC
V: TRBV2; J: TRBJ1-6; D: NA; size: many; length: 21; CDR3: CASRGGLQGQRYISYNSPLHF; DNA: TGTGCCAGCAGGGGGGGGCTACAGGGACAACGTTACATCTCCTATAATTCACCCCTCCACTTT
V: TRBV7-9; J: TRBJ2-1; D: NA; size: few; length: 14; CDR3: CASSLQDRNNEQFF; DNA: TGTGCCAGCAGCTTACAGGACAGAAACAATGAGCAGTTCTTC
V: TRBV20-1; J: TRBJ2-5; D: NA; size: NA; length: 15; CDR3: CSARVMGGGSETQYF; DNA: TGCAGTGCTAGAGTCATGGGGGGCGGGTCGGAGACCCAGTACTTC
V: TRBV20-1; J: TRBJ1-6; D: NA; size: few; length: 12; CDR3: CSARGGNSPLHF; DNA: TGCAGTGCTAGAGGGGGTAATTCACCCCTCCACTTT
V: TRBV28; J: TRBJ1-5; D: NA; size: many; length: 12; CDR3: CASSLVSQPQHF; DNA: TGTGCCAGCAGTTTAGTGAGTCAGCCCCAGCATTTT
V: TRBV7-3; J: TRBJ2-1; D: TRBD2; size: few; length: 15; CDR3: CASSRTSGGNNEQFF; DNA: TGTGCCAGCAGCCGGACTAGCGGGGGCAACAATGAGCAGTTCTTC
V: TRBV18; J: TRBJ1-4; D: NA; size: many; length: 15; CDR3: CASSPLEGAGEKLFF; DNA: TGTGCCAGCTCACCACTAGAAGGGGCTGGGGAAAAACTGTTTTTT
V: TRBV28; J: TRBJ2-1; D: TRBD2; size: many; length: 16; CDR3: CASSLGGTITYNEQFF; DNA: TGTGCCAGCAGTTTAGGTGGGACTATAACCTACAATGAGCAGTTCTTC
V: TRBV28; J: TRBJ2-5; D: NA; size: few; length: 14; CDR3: CASSLVAVQETQYF; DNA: TGTGCCAGCAGTTTGGTGGCGGTACAAGAGACCCAGTACTTC
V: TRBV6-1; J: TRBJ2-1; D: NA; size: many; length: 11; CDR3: CASSELAQQFF; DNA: TGTGCCAGCAGTGAACTAGCTCAGCAGTTCTTC
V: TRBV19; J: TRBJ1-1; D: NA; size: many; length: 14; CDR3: CASSIDFNGVRAFF; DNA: TGTGCCAGTAGTATAGATTTCAACGGGGTCCGGGCTTTCTTT
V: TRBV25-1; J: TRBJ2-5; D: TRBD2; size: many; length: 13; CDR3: CASRGAGEETQYF; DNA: TGTGCCAGCAGAGGAGCGGGAGAAGAGACCCAGTACTTC
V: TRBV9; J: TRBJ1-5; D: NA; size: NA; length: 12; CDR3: CASSERTETQHF; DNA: TGTGCCAGCAGCGAGAGGACTGAAACGCAGCATTTT
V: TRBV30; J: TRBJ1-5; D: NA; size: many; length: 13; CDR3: CAWGIDSNQPQHF; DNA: TGTGCCTGGGGAATTGATAGCAATCAGCCCCAGCATTTT
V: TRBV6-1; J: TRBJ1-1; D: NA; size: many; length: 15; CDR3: CASSEPGRKNTEAFF; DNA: TGTGCCAGCAGTGAACCTGGCAGAAAAAACACTGAAGCTTTCTTT
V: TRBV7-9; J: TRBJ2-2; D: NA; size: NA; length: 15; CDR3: CASSTEFRGPGELFF; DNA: TGTGCCAGCAGCACCGAATTTAGAGGGCCCGGGGAGCTGTTTTTT
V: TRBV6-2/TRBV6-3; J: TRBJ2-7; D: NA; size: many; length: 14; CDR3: CASRRRTTSDEQYF; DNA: TGTGCCAGCAGAAGGCGGACTACGAGTGACGAGCAGTACTTC
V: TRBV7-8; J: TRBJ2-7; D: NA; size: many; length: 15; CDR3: CASSYQPGHYYEQYF; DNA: TGTGCCAGCAGCTACCAACCGGGACATTACTACGAGCAGTACTTC
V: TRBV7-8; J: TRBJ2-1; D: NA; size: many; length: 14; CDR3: CASSYGASYNEQFF; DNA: TGTGCCAGCAGCTACGGGGCCTCCTACAATGAGCAGTTCTTC
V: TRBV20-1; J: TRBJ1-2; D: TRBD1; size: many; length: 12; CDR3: CSALTGDYGYTF; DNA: TGCAGTGCCCTGACAGGGGACTATGGCTACACCTTC
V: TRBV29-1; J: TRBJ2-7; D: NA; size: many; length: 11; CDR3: CSVTGPYEQYF; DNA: TGCAGCGTCACGGGCCCTTACGAGCAGTACTTC
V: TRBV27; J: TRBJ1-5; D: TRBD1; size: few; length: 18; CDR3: CASSLNRQGARSNQPQHF; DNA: TGTGCCAGCAGTTTAAACCGACAGGGGGCTAGAAGCAATCAGCCCCAGCATTTT
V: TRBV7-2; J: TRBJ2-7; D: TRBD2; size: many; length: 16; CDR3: CASRRAGTSGEPAPYF; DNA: TGTGCCAGCAGACGCGCCGGGACTAGCGGGGAACCAGCTCCGTACTTC
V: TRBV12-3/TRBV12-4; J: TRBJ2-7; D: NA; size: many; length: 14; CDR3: CASSLFQGPYEQYF; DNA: TGTGCCAGCAGTTTGTTCCAGGGACCCTACGAGCAGTACTTC
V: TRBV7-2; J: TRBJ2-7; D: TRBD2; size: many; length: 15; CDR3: CASSFTSGSSYEQYF; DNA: TGTGCCAGCAGCTTCACTAGCGGAAGCTCCTACGAGCAGTACTTC
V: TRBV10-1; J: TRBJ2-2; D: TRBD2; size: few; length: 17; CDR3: CASSATSGGFDTGELFF; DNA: TGCGCCAGCAGTGCAACTAGCGGGGGATTTGACACCGGGGAGCTGTTTTTT
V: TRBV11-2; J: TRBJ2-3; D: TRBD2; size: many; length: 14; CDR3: CASSLVSSGGTQYF; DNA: TGTGCCAGCAGCTTAGTTTCGAGCGGGGGTACGCAGTATTTT
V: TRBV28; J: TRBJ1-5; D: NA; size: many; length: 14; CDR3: CASSFGWARQPQHF; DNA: TGTGCCAGCAGTTTCGGCTGGGCTCGACAGCCCCAGCATTTT
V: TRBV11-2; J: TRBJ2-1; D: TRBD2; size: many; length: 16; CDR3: CASSGLAGGYLDEQFF; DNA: TGTGCCAGCAGCGGGCTAGCGGGAGGGTACTTAGATGAGCAGTTCTTC
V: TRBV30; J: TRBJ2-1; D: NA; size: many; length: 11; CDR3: CAWQQNNEQFF; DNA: TGTGCCTGGCAGCAAAACAATGAGCAGTTCTTC
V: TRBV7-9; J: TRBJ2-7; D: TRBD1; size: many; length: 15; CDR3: CASSLWGQGGNEQYF; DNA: TGTGCCAGCAGCTTATGGGGACAGGGAGGGAACGAGCAGTACTTC
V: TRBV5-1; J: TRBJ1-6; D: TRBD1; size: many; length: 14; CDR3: CASSLRTGDSPLHF; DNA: TGCGCCAGCAGCTTGCGTACAGGGGATTCACCCCTCCACTTT
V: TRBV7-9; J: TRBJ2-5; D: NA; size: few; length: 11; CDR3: CASVSQETQYF; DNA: TGTGCCAGCGTAAGCCAAGAGACCCAGTACTTC
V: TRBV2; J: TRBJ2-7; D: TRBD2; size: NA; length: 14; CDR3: CASKVAGGPYEQYF; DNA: TGTGCCAGCAAGGTTGCGGGAGGGCCCTACGAGCAGTACTTC
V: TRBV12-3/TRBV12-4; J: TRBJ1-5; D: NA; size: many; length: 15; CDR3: CASSLRGQGPQPQHF; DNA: TGTGCCAGCAGTTTAAGAGGGCAGGGGCCTCAGCCCCAGCATTTT
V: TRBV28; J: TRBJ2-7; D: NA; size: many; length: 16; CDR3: CASSYGRRLVLYEQYF; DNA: TGTGCCAGCAGCTACGGTCGTCGGCTAGTTTTATACGAGCAGTACTTC